The rows below give T cell receptor beta chains drawn from one sample of a study of OX40 agonist ivuxolimab in advanced cancers. The table came from immunoSEQ multiplex PCR; TCRdb's copy has only in-frame clones and leaves some out. Of 53,000 or so clones in the sample, roughly 84% are singletons; the top ten hold around 4.6%. The material was CD4+ or CD8+ T cells sorted from blood, obtained in a trial of the OX40 agonist ivuxolimab. The receptors here all came from an adult with an advanced solid tumor such as melanoma, head and neck, liver or kidney cancer. Each CDR3 is given with its conserved first and last residue. A D gene is named only where the DNA matches it firmly. The size entry is marked missing in some rows and otherwise reads once, few, many or a size class.

clone size,D gene,J gene,CDR3 length,V gene,CDR3 DNA,CDR3 protein
.,.,TRBJ2-7,15,TRBV5-4,TGTGCCAGCAGCGTCAGGGGGGCCCTAAGTTACGAGCAGTACTTC,CASSVRGALSYEQYF
.,TRBD1,TRBJ2-7,13,TRBV28,TGTGCCTGCCGGGACAGCCGATCCTACGAGCAGTACTTC,CACRDSRSYEQYF
.,TRBD2,TRBJ2-5,14,TRBV12-5,TGTGCTAGTGGAGGGACTAGCTTAGGAGAGACCCAGTACTTC,CASGGTSLGETQYF
.,.,TRBJ1-5,17,TRBV13,TGTGCCAGCAGCGCCCTCCTAGACAGGCATAGCAATCAGCCCCAGCATTTT,CASSALLDRHSNQPQHF
.,TRBD2,TRBJ2-3,15,TRBV9,TGTGCCAGCAGCGTAGTCGGTAGCGGGTCAGATACGCAGTATTTT,CASSVVGSGSDTQYF
few,.,TRBJ2-5,17,TRBV11-2,TGTGCCAGCAGCACCCTGGTGGGTGGGGGCCCCCAAGAGACCCAGTACTTC,CASSTLVGGGPQETQYF
once,TRBD1,TRBJ1-3,15,TRBV7-9,TGTGCCAGCAGCCCGGGACAGAACTCTGGAAACACCATATATTTT,CASSPGQNSGNTIYF
.,TRBD2,TRBJ2-7,16,TRBV15,TGTGCCACCAGCAGGGGATCAGCGGGAAACTCCTACGAGCAGTACTTC,CATSRGSAGNSYEQYF
.,TRBD1,TRBJ2-4,16,TRBV7-9,TGTGCCAGCAGCATTGGGGACAGGGGAACCAAAAACATTCAGTACTTC,CASSIGDRGTKNIQYF
once,TRBD2,TRBJ2-7,14,TRBV11-2,TGTGCCAGCAGACAAAGCGGGAGGAGCTACGAGCAGTACTTC,CASRQSGRSYEQYF
.,.,TRBJ2-2,15,TRBV19,TGTGCCAGTAGTAATTGGGCAGGGAGCCACGGGGAGCTGTTTTTT,CASSNWAGSHGELFF
.,.,TRBJ2-1,16,TRBV19,TGTGCCAGTAGTATCGGGTCAGGGGGGCTATACAATGAGCAGTTCTTC,CASSIGSGGLYNEQFF
.,.,TRBJ2-3,17,TRBV7-2,TGTGCCAGCAGCCCAGCCGGTAGCGAGAGGGGGTTAGATACGCAGTATTTT,CASSPAGSERGLDTQYF
.,TRBD1,TRBJ2-7,14,TRBV6-6,TGTGCCAGCAGGGCCGGGACAGGACACTACGAGCAGTACTTC,CASRAGTGHYEQYF
.,.,TRBJ2-3,12,TRBV7-2,TGTGCCAGCAGCTCCAGCACAGATACGCAGTATTTT,CASSSSTDTQYF
.,.,TRBJ2-3,11,TRBV28,TGTGCCAGCAGCAGGACAGAGTCGCAGTATTTT,CASSRTESQYF
.,TRBD1,TRBJ2-5,16,TRBV28,TGTGCCAGCAGTTTGCCTCGACAGGGGCAAGGAGAGACCCAGTACTTC,CASSLPRQGQGETQYF